A single sample gave rise to the 20 T cell receptor beta chains below, sequenced in a study of shared clonotypes between healthy human individuals. The table came from immunoSEQ multiplex PCR; TCRdb's copy has only in-frame clones and leaves some out. The sample lists approximately 530,000 clones, approximately 95% seen once, with around 0.066% in the top ten. The sequenced material came from naive CD4+ T cells sorted from blood. Noted subset: CD45RA+ positively selected. All receptors come from a woman in her twenties or thirties in good health.

J is TRBJ2-5 and V is TRBV27; 11 bases match TRBD2. CDR1 is MNHEY, CDR2 SMNVEV, per germline (reference sequence). Trimming cost V 5 bases and J 7 bases; bases outside gene matches: 3. The CDR3 covers 13 residues. CDR3 sequence (DNA): TGTGCCAGCAGTCCTCTAGCGGGAGGGACCCAGTACTTC. Translating gives CASSPLAGGTQYF.

J is TRBJ2-7 and V is TRBV28; a possible D gene is TRBD1 (6 bases). V was pared by 7 bases and J by 3 bases, with 19 bases between. The CDR3 runs to 15 residues. Germline CDR1 and CDR2: MDHEN and SYDVKM. In DNA form, the CDR3 reads TGTGCCAGCACCTCAGGGGCAGCCTCTGACTACGAGCAGTACTTC. Translated: CASTSGAASDYEQYF.

V gene TRBV7-2 combines with J gene TRBJ2-2; possibly TRBD2 for D (5 bases). Germline lookup yields CDR1 SGHTA and CDR2 FQGNSA. The V end was cut by 3 bases, the J end by 6 bases, with 11 bases between. This CDR3 comprises 14 residues. The CDR3 DNA follows: TGTGCCAGCAGCTTCCCGAGGGAAGCCGGGGAGCTGTTTTTT. This gives the protein CASSFPREAGELFF.

This chain joins TRBV27 and TRBJ2-2; D may be TRBD1 (6 bases). V was pared by 3 bases and J by 6 bases, with 17 bases between. Germline V gene sequence: CDR1 MNHEY, CDR2 SMNVEV (reference sequence). This CDR3 has 16 residues. CDR3 protein: CASSFLNGQRSGELFF. The CDR3 DNA sequence: TGTGCCAGCAGTTTCCTAAACGGACAGCGATCCGGGGAGCTGTTTTTT.

The gene calls are TRBV2 and TRBJ1-5, with D unclear. Germline CDR1 SNHLY, CDR2 FYNNEI. The CDR3 covers 13 residues. V was trimmed by 7 bases and J by 2 bases, leaving 9 bases between them. The CDR3 loop reads CASNGHGNQPQHF. CDR3 bases: TGTGCCAGCAACGGGCATGGCAATCAGCCCCAGCATTTT.

The chain recombines TRBV7-2 with TRBJ2-7; tentative D call: TRBD1 (5 bases). CDR1 SGHTA and CDR2 FQGNSA come from the germline V gene. This CDR3 comprises 13 residues. V was shortened by 1 base and J by 2 bases, with 6 bases between the two germline ends. This CDR3 is CASSLGQPYEQYF. The CDR3 DNA reads TGTGCCAGCAGCTTAGGACAGCCCTACGAGCAGTACTTC.

A single count supports this clone. Other nucleotide sequences from this sample produce the same CDR3. The V and J genes are TRBV19 and TRBJ2-7, with TRBD1 matching 7 bases. The CDR3 is 15 amino acids. Trimming removed 4 bases from V and 1 base from J; junction bases left unmatched: 7. Germline loops: CDR1 LNHDA, CDR2 SQIVND (reference sequence). Here the CDR3 reads CASSKDRDPSYEQYF. Here the CDR3 DNA reads TGTGCCAGTAGTAAAGACAGGGACCCGTCCTACGAGCAGTACTTC.

The chain has TRBV28 and TRBJ1-5; D remains unclear. The length of the CDR3 is 16 residues. Germline assignment: CDR1 MDHEN and CDR2 SYDVKM. The ends were cut back, 0 bases at V and 2 bases at J, with 11 bases in the middle. CDR3 sequence (DNA): TGTGCCAGCAGTTTATGGGAAGGGCAGGGCAATCAGCCCCAGCATTTT. Translating it yields CASSLWEGQGNQPQHF.

This sequence joins TRBV7-9 and TRBJ2-1, with D possibly called TRBD1 or TRBD2 (5 bases each). Deletions cut 5 bases from V and 1 base from J, with 18 bases between. The CDR3 is 17 amino acids. CDR1 and CDR2 from the germline V gene are SEHNR and FQNEAQ (reference sequence). DNA of the CDR3: TGTGCCAGCAGCGGGATGGGTCGGGGCCCTTCCTACAATGAGCAGTTCTTC. The encoded protein is CASSGMGRGPSYNEQFF.

The chain couples TRBV10-3 to TRBJ1-3; D not resolved. V was pared by 9 bases and J by 0 bases, with 9 bases between. This CDR3 comprises 13 residues. Germline V CDR1 and CDR2: ENHRY, SYGVKD. The CDR3 DNA sequence: TGTGCCATTAAACATCTCTCTGGAAACACCATATATTTT. Translated: CAIKHLSGNTIYF.

The chain couples TRBV27 to TRBJ2-1; D unresolved. CDR1 MNHEY and CDR2 SMNVEV come from the germline V gene (reference sequence). The CDR3 is 12 residues long. Trimming shortened V by 5 bases and J by 2 bases, and 4 bases separated the two germline ends. The CDR3 loop reads CASSAAYNEQFF. CDR3 DNA: TGTGCCAGCAGTGCCGCCTACAATGAGCAGTTCTTC.

V and J are TRBV6-1 and TRBJ1-2; D remains ambiguous. Trimming left V 2 bases short and J 2 bases short, with 9 bases between. The CDR3 is 14 residues long. Per the germline V gene, CDR1 is MNHNS and CDR2 is SASEGT. The CDR3 DNA is TGTGCCAGCAGTGAAAGTGAGAGCAACTATGGCTACACCTTC. Protein: CASSESESNYGYTF.

V is TRBV7-2 and J is TRBJ2-5; D gene uncertain. The end of the DNA is better explained by TRBJ2-7, so the J call may be wrong. Germline V gives CDR1 SGHTA, CDR2 FQGNSA. The CDR3 loop spans 14 amino acids. The CDR3 DNA follows: TGTGCCAGCAGCTACCCAGAATCTTTTAACGAGCAGTACTTC. Translating gives CASSYPESFNEQYF.

V gene TRBV6-5 combines with J gene TRBJ2-1; maybe TRBD2 (6 bases). This CDR3 has 15 residues. Trimming removed 8 bases from V and 1 base from J, with 15 bases in between. Germline CDR1 is MNHEY and CDR2 is SVGAGI. The CDR3 here is CASRRATRSYNEQFF. CDR3 DNA sequence: TGTGCCAGCCGGAGGGCTACCAGATCCTACAATGAGCAGTTCTTC.

The gene calls are TRBV6-1 and TRBJ2-5, with 10 nucleotides matching TRBD1. The germline gives CDR1 MNHNS, CDR2 SASEGT. The CDR3 covers 13 residues. The J segment lost 5 bases and the V segment lost 8 bases, leaving 5 bases of the junction unmatched. The CDR3 DNA reads as TGTGCCAGCTCGGACAGGGGGAGTGAGACCCAGTACTTC. Encoded protein: CASSDRGSETQYF.

This chain links TRBV28 with TRBJ2-7; TRBD1 or TRBD2 may be the D gene (5 bases each). The CDR3 covers 13 residues. V lost 6 bases to trimming and J lost 3 bases, with 12 bases between them. Germline V gene sequence: CDR1 MDHEN, CDR2 SYDVKM. CDR3 loop: CASSLGTYYEQYF. DNA of the CDR3: TGTGCCAGCAGCCTAGGGACCTACTACGAGCAGTACTTC. Drawing the rest from reference TRBV28 and TRBJ2-7, the complete variable domain is DVKVTQSSRYLVKRTGEKVFLECVQDMDHENMFWYRQDPGLGLRLIYFSYDVKMKEKGDIPEGYSVSREKKERFSLILESASTNQTSMYLCASSLGTYYEQYFGPGTRLTVT.

The chain uses TRBV6-5 and TRBJ1-3; D might be TRBD1 (5 bases). Per the germline V gene, CDR1 is MNHEY and CDR2 is SVGAGI. The CDR3 is 15 amino acids. Trimming cost V 0 bases and J 2 bases, with 8 bases left between them. CDR3 sequence: CASSYSRDTGNTIYF. For the CDR3, the DNA is TGTGCCAGCAGTTACTCCAGGGATACTGGAAACACCATATATTTT.

This chain uses TRBV5-1 with TRBJ2-2; no clear D gene. Germline CDR1 reads SGHRS; CDR2 reads YFSETQ. Between the trimmed V and J ends, which lost 6 bases and 1 base, there was a span of 7 bases. The CDR3 totals 13 residues. The CDR3 loop reads CASTTVNTGELFF. The CDR3 region has the DNA TGCGCCAGCACCACCGTGAACACCGGGGAGCTGTTTTTT.

This sequence joins TRBV6-6 and TRBJ2-7; D is perhaps TRBD2 (6 bases). The CDR3 has 16 residues. The germline V gene has CDR1 MNHNY and CDR2 SVGAGI (reference sequence). V shed 0 bases and J shed 4 bases, with 16 bases lying between them. The CDR3 DNA sequence: TGTGCCAGCAGTTACTCGCCCGTCGGGGGAGTTTACGAGCAGTACTTC. Its protein product is CASSYSPVGGVYEQYF.

CDR3 amino acids: CAWTKSNTGELFF. Here the CDR3 DNA reads TGTGCCTGGACGAAGTCCAACACCGGGGAGCTGTTTTTT. This rearrangement joins TRBV30 to TRBJ2-2; no clear D. Deletions cut 4 bases from V and 2 bases from J, with 8 bases between. CDR3 length: 13 residues. Looked up from germline, CDR1 is GTSNPN and CDR2 is SVGIG (reference sequence).